This TCR beta chain was recovered during a study of tumor-infiltrating lymphocytes in primary liver carcinoma. Study background: The five patients, who were men and women, ranged in age from 30 to 69 years. Staged T1-T3 N0M0, the tumors had sizes that ranged from roughly 4.2 to 10 cm across.

The study, taken as a whole, reports: Lesser overlap characterized tumor-adjacent and tumor-blood pairs relative to tumor region pairs. The study found only about 7.5-25% of top clones in all five tumor regions.

In this sample, this clonotype turned up many times. What it recognizes is unknown. From 450 to 600 ng total RNA, TCR beta cDNA was generated with a primer in the constant region. Three nested multiplex PCR rounds of slightly modified ARM-PCR generated TCR beta libraries. TCRdb re-called the multiplex PCR reads with MiXCR, one entry per CDR3 protein. The table lists 40,000 to 55,000 distinct CDR3 sequences, about two thirds of them singletons, with less than 30% in the top ten. Starting material for RNA and DNA co-extraction consisted of roughly 19-31 mg of unsorted bulk tissue. The sequenced sample consisted of liver tumor tissue from sampling region 5. Indicated subset: tumor region T5, tumor centre. The receptor was isolated from a man in his forties with primary liver carcinoma and hepatitis B virus infection.

The CDR3 DNA is TGCAGCGTTCGAGGGACTAGCGCCCAAGAGACCCAGTACTTC. Protein: CSVRGTSAQETQYF. This sequence joins TRBV29-1 and TRBJ2-5, with TRBD2 matching over 10 bases. The length of the CDR3 is 14 residues. The germline V gene has CDR1 SQVTM and CDR2 ANQGSEA. V shed 5 bases and J 1 base; nucleotides not matched to a gene: 4.